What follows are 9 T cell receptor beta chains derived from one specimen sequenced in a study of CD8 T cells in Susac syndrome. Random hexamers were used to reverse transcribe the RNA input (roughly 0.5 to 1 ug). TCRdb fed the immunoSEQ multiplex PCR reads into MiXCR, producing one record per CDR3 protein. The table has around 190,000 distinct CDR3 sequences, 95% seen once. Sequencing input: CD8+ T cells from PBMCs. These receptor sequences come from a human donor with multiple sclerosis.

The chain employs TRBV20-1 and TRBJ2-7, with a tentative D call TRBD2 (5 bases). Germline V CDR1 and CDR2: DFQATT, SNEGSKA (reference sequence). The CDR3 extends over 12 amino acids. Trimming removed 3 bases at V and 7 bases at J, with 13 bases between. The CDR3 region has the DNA TGCAGTGCTAGCGTGTTCCCGGGAGAGCAGTACTTC. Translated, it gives CSASVFPGEQYF.

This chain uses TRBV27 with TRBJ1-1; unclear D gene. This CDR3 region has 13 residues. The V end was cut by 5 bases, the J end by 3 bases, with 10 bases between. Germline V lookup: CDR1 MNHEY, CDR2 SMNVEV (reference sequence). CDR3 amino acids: CASSVTHYTEAFF. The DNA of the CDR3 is TGTGCCAGCAGTGTAACACACTACACTGAAGCTTTCTTT.

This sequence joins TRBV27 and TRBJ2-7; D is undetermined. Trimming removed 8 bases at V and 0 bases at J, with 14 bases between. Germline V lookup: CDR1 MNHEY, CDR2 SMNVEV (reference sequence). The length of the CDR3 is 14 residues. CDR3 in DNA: TGTGCCAGCCGCTCTTCCGTTAGCTCCTACGAGCAGTACTTC. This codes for CASRSSVSSYEQYF.

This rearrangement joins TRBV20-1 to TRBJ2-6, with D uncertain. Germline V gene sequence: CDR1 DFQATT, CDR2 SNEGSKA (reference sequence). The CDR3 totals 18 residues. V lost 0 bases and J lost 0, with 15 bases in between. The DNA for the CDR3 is TGCAGTGCTAGAGATCAATCTCAAACCCACTCTGGGGCCAACGTCCTGACTTTC. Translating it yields CSARDQSQTHSGANVLTF.

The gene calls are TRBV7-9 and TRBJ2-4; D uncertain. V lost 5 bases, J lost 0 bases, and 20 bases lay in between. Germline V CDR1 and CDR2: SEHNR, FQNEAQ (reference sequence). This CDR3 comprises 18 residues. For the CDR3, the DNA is TGTGCCAGCAGCCCCGGTGCCTTTTTAGGTGTAGCCAAAAACATTCAGTACTTC. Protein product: CASSPGAFLGVAKNIQYF.

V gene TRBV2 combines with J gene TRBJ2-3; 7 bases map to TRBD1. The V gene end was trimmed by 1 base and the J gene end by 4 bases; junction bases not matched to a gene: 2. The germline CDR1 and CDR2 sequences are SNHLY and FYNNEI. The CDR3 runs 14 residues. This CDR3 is CASSEGTGADTQYF. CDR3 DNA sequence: TGTGCCAGCAGTGAAGGGACAGGAGCAGATACGCAGTATTTT. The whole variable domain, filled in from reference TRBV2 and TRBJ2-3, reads EPEVTQTPSHQVTQMGQEVILRCVPISNHLYFYWYRQILGQKVEFLVSFYNNEISEKSEIFDDQFSVERPDGSNFTLKIRSTKLEDSAMYFCASSEGTGADTQYFGPGTRLTVL.

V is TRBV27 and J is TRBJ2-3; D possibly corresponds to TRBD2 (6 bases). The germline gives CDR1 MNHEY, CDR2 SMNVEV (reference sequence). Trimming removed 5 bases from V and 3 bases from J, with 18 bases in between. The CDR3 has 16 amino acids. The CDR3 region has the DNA TGTGCCAGCAGTCTCCTCCTAGCTGGGGGGACAGATACGCAGTATTTT. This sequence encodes CASSLLLAGGTDTQYF.

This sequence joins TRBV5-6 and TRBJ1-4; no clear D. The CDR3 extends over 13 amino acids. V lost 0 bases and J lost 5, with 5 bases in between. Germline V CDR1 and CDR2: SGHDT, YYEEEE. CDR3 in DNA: TGTGCCAGCAGCTTGGTCGGGAATGAAAAACTGTTTTTT. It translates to CASSLVGNEKLFF.

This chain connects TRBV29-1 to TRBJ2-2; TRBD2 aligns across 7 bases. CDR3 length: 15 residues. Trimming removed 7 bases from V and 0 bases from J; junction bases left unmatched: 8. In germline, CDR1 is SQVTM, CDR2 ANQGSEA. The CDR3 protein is CSGIVAGTNTGELFF. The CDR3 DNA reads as TGCAGCGGCATAGTAGCGGGCACGAACACCGGGGAGCTGTTTTTT.